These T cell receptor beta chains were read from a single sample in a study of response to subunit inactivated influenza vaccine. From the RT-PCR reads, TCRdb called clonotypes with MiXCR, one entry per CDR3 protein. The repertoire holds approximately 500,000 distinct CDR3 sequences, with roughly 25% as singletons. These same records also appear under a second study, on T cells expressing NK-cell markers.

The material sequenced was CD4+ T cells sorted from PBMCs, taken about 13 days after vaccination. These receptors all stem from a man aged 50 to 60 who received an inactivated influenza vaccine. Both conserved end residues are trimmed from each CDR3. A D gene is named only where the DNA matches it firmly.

SARIQQAYEQY	TRBJ2-7	.	TRBV20-1
SATKRTQY	TRBJ2-3	.	TRBV20-1
SASGAYTDTQY	TRBJ2-3	.	TRBV20-1
ASSQEGGSSYNEQF	TRBJ2-1	.	TRBV4-2
ASSYSTGGPTLPSSYEQY	TRBJ2-7	TRBD2	TRBV6-2/TRBV6-3
ATSDSTGEDTEAF	TRBJ1-1	TRBD1	TRBV24-1
ASSRGQGDEKLF	TRBJ1-4	TRBD1	TRBV5-1
ASSFRRETHVEQF	TRBJ2-1	TRBD2	TRBV12-3/TRBV12-4
ASSPRGGGVQSSYNEQF	TRBJ2-1	TRBD2	TRBV5-1
ASSRSPLLAGGRRDTQY	TRBJ2-3	TRBD2	TRBV6-2/TRBV6-3
ASSPQGQITDTQY	TRBJ2-3	TRBD1	TRBV4-1
ASRIEPRTEAF	TRBJ1-1	.	TRBV5-5
ASSSGTGRLNEQF	TRBJ2-1	TRBD1	TRBV5-1
ASSDLAGVGQETQY	TRBJ2-5	TRBD2	TRBV11-2
SRPGFLYGYT	TRBJ1-2	.	TRBV29-1
ASSSLSANEQF	TRBJ2-1	.	TRBV7-9
SALNPLAGAWNEQF	TRBJ2-1	TRBD2	TRBV20-1
ASSLMGLARYTGELF	TRBJ2-2	TRBD2	TRBV5-1
ASKAGTSGTTGELF	TRBJ2-2	TRBD2	TRBV28